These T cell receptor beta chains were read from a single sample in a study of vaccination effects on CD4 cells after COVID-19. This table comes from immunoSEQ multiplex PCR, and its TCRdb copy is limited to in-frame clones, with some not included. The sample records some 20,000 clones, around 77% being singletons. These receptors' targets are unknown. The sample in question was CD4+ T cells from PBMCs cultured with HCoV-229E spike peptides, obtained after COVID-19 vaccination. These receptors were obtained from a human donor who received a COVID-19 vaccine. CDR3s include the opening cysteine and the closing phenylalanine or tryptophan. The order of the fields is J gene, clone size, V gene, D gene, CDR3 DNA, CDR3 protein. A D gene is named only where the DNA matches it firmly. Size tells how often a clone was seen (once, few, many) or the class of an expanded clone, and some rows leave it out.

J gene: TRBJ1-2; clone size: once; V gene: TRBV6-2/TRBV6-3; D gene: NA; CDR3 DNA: TGTGCCAGCAGTGGCCAGATATATGGCTACACCTTC; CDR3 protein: CASSGQIYGYTF
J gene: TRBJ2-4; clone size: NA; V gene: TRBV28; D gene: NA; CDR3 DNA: TGTGCCAGCACTACAGGGATCAACATTCAGTACTTC; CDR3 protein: CASTTGINIQYF
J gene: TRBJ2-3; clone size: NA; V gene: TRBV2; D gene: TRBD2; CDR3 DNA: TGTGCCAGCAGTGATCCGGGGGCTCGGTTTAGCGGGAGGAGCACAGATACGCAGTATTTT; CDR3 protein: CASSDPGARFSGRSTDTQYF
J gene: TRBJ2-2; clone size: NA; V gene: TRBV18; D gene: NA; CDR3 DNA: TGTGCCAGCTCACCCAGAGGGCTAGTTAGCACCGGGGAGCTGTTTTTT; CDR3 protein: CASSPRGLVSTGELFF
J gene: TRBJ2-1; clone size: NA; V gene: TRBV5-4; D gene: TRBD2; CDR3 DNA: TGTGCCAGCAGCAGTGAAACCGGGACTAGAATGGATGAGCAGTTCTTC; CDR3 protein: CASSSETGTRMDEQFF
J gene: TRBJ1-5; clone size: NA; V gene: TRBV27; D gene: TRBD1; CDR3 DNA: TGTGCCAGCAGTAAGACAGGGGCGAGCAATCAGCCCCAGCATTTT; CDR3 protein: CASSKTGASNQPQHF
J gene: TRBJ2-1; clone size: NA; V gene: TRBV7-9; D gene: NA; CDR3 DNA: TGTGCCAGCGTGGGGGGATCAACCTACAATGAGCAGTTCTTC; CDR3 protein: CASVGGSTYNEQFF
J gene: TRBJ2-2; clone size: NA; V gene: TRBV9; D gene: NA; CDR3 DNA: TGTGCCAGCAGTGACCTTGGGACTGCCGGGGAGCTGTTTTTT; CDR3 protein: CASSDLGTAGELFF
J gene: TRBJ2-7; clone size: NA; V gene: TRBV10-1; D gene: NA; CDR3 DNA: TGCGCCAGCAGTGAGTCTTTCAGGGACGGCTACGAGCAGTACTTC; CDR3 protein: CASSESFRDGYEQYF
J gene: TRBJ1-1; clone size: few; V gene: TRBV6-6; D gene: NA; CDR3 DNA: TGTGCCAGCAGTTCAATAAACACTGAAGCTTTCTTT; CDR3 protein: CASSSINTEAFF